This TCR beta chain stems from a study of CD8 T cells in ankylosing spondylitis. Whole-study findings and limits: A TCR beta motif of under 10 highly homologous variants seemed to mark ankylosing spondylitis blood. Disease-linked clones, CD8+, were relatively rare in peripheral blood. Some motif variants were previously reported in reactive arthritis synovial fluid and blood.

Each CDR3 protein is one row after TCRdb ran MiXCR on the 5' RACE reads. The table includes about 260,000 distinct CDR3 sequences, 20% detected once. For this clonotype: Its specificity is not known.

Sequencing input: blood, either unsorted or a sorted T cell fraction (not recorded which). The TCR sequence derives from a male donor with ankylosing spondylitis or in good health (not recorded which).

The chain's CDR3 is CASSQVSNPSKTQYF. As DNA, the CDR3 is TGTGCCAGCAGCCAAGTTAGTAATCCCTCCAAGACCCAGTACTTC. The chain is built from TRBV3-1 and TRBJ2-5; no clear D gene. Trimming removed 1 base at V and 6 bases at J, with 15 bases between. This CDR3 has 15 amino acids. Germline CDR1 LGHDT, CDR2 YNNKEL (reference sequence).